The clone carrying this T cell receptor beta chain was detected only once. Its specificity is unknown. Between the mid-2010s and the late 2010s, patients underwent resection in Japan or China. Histologic diagnosis was independently verified by two lung pathologists. The sample is drawn from a study of immune evolution from preneoplasia to lung adenocarcinoma. The V end was cut by 2 bases, the J end by 0 bases, with 11 bases between. The CDR3 length is 15 residues. Germline V CDR1 and CDR2: LNHDA, SQIVND (reference sequence). Some clones are missing from TCRdb's copy, which holds only in-frame ones; the method was immunoSEQ multiplex PCR. The top ten clones hold 2.5% to 3.5% of a sample with around 7,500 clones, 83% of them seen once. Study outcomes and limitations: Later-stage lesions seemingly showed higher T cell density and diversity than normal lung.

This clonotype originated in a person aged 70 to 85 with lung adenocarcinoma. The gene calls are TRBV19 and TRBJ2-7; the D gene is possibly TRBD2 (5 bases). The sequenced sample was FFPE minimally invasive lung adenocarcinoma tissue. CDR3 nucleotides: TGTGCCAGTAGTATAAGCGGTTCCAGCTCCTACGAGCAGTACTTC. The encoded protein is CASSISGSSSYEQYF.